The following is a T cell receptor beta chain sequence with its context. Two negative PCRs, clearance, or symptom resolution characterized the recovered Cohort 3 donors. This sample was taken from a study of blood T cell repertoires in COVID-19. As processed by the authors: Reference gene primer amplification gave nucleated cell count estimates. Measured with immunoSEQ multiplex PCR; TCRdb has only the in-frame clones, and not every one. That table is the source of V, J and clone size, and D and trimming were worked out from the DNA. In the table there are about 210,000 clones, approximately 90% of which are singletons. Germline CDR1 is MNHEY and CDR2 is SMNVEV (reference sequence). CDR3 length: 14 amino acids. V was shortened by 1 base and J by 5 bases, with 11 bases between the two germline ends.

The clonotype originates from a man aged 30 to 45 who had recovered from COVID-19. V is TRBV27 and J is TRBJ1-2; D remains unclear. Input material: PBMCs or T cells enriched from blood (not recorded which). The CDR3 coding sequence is TGTGCCAGCAGTTTATATCAGCTCGGGTATGGCTACACCTTC. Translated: CASSLYQLGYGYTF.